The 7 T cell receptor beta chains given below trace back to one sample, sequenced in a study of post-analysis software for immune sequencing data. Whole-study findings and limits: Patients had higher frequencies than controls of a handful of TRBV segments, including TRBV5-6, TRBV5-1 and TRBV20-1.

Antigens for these TCRs are unknown. TCR beta cDNA libraries had unique molecular identifiers. TCRdb itself ran the PCR reads through MiXCR, one entry per CDR3 protein. This sample has about 200,000 distinct CDR3 sequences, with 29% found just once. The sequenced sample consisted of blood. These receptors all come from a girl aged 2-17 years with multiple sclerosis.

Many counts were recorded for this clonotype. V usage is TRBV19 and J usage is TRBJ2-7; 7 bases agree with TRBD1. CDR3 length equals 13 residues. Germline V gene data show CDR1 as LNHDA and CDR2 as SQIVND (reference sequence). Trimming cost V 5 bases and J 8 bases; bases outside gene matches: 9. CDR3 sequence reads: CASSRTGQPKQYF. The CDR3 nucleotides read TGTGCCAGTAGTCGGACAGGTCAGCCCAAGCAGTACTTC.

The chain is built from TRBV5-1 and TRBJ2-2; TRBD2 matches at 9 bases. CDR3 size: 16 residues. Germline trimming cut 4 bases from V and 4 bases from J; bases unmatched to any gene: 8. In germline, CDR1 is SGHRS, CDR2 YFSETQ. The CDR3 spells CASSPVAGVGTGELFF. CDR3 sequence (DNA): TGCGCCAGCAGCCCAGTAGCGGGAGTCGGCACCGGGGAGCTGTTTTTT.

This clonotype came up a few times. This chain connects TRBV20-1 to TRBJ2-5; 8 bases align to TRBD2. The CDR3 has 16 residues. Germline V gene data show CDR1 as DFQATT and CDR2 as SNEGSKA (reference sequence). V lost 0 bases and J lost 1; bases outside the gene matches: 7. CDR3 sequence reads: CSARDSREGLQETQYF. In DNA, the CDR3 is TGCAGTGCTAGAGATTCCCGGGAGGGCCTCCAAGAGACCCAGTACTTC.

This clonotype was detected only a few times. J is TRBJ2-7 and V is TRBV21-1; the DNA was not compared with TRBD2, the D call given in the table. TRBV21-1 is shown as a pseudogene. CDR3 length: 16 residues. CDR3 sequence (DNA): TGTGCCAGCAGCAAAGCCCCGACTATCCGTGCCTACGAGCAGTACTTC. Translated, it gives CASSKAPTIRAYEQYF.

This clonotype occurred many times. This sequence joins TRBV12-3 or TRBV12-4 and TRBJ2-1; 8 bases map to TRBD2. The CDR3 sequence is 17 residues long. The junction had 10 bases not matched to a gene; V was cut back by 4 bases and J by 2 bases. The CDR3 sequence is CASSSPSSGSPYNEQFF. The CDR3 nucleotides are TGTGCCAGCAGTTCCCCCAGCAGCGGGAGCCCCTACAATGAGCAGTTCTTC.

This clonotype was observed at least ten times. The chain has TRBV7-2 and TRBJ2-7; no clear D gene. This CDR3 has 12 residues. Germline CDR1 and CDR2: SGHTA and FQGNSA. V was pared by 3 bases and J by 6 bases, with 9 bases between. The CDR3, as DNA: TGTGCCAGCAGCTTTGAGGTAATCGAGCAGTACTTC. It specifies CASSFEVIEQYF.

J is TRBJ1-2 and V is TRBV28; D gene uncertain. The CDR3 consists of 15 residues. The V and J ends lost 3 bases and 2 bases respectively, with 13 bases between them. Germline CDR1 reads MDHEN; CDR2 reads SYDVKM. The CDR3 DNA sequence: TGTGCCAGCAGTTTTTCGCCTGGACTCAACTATGGCTACACCTTC. It specifies CASSFSPGLNYGYTF.